Reported below is one T cell receptor (beta chain). The study classified TPEX cells as CCR7+ PD-1+ TIGIT+ early memory CD8+ T cells bearing exhausted-like traits. This record comes from a study of human CD8 memory T cell subsets. Germline CDR1 is SGHKS and CDR2 is YYEKEE (reference sequence). The CDR3 runs 19 residues. UMI-labeled 5' RACE was used, and it produced the TCR beta libraries. TCRdb reprocessed the 5' RACE reads and stores each CDR3 protein as one record, lacking DNA. Its clone listing holds about 8,800 distinct CDR3 sequences. The V and J genes are TRBV5-5 and TRBJ1-5; TCRdb picks TRBD1, but there is no DNA to check that call. This clonotype was sampled from a human donor in good health. Input material: CD8+ T cells from PBMCs. The CDR3 protein is CASSLTPGTGSHSNQPQHF.